This TCR beta chain was recorded in a study of post-analysis software for immune sequencing data. For the study at large: The disease courses covered relapsing-remitting, secondary progressive and progressive-relapsing multiple sclerosis.

Unique-molecular-identifier-tagged TCR beta cDNA libraries were used. TCRdb itself ran the PCR reads through MiXCR, one entry per CDR3 protein. In the table there are about 160,000 distinct CDR3 sequences, 36% of which are singletons. With 0 bases clipped from V and 2 bases from J, the junction kept 4 bases outside the gene matches. This CDR3 contains 16 residues. CDR1 is LGHNA, CDR2 YNFKEQ, per germline. For this clonotype: Its antigen is unidentified.

Findings and caveats of the study: Significantly lower normalized Chao1 diversity was seen in multiple sclerosis patients than in controls. Patients carried several TRBV segments more frequently than controls did, and TRBV5-6, TRBV5-1 and TRBV20-1 were among them.

This chain connects TRBV4-2 to TRBJ2-1; TRBD2 matches 7 bases. The sample here was blood, taken after autologous hematopoietic stem cell transplantation. This receptor was obtained from a girl aged 5-17 years with multiple sclerosis. Here the CDR3 DNA reads TGTGCCAGCAGCCAAGAGCGGGAGTGGGCCTACAATGAGCAGTTCTTC. Residues: CASSQEREWAYNEQFF.